The rows below give T cell receptor beta chains drawn from one sample of a study of control samples from healthy donors and cancer patients. Assay used: immunoSEQ multiplex PCR; TCRdb lists only in-frame clones, some missing. The sample includes approximately 140,000 clones, 80% to 95% seen only once; the top ten take roughly 6.2%. The sample consisted of blood. The receptor set was obtained from a man between 18 and 35 years old in good health. Both conserved end residues are part of each CDR3. The order of the fields is V gene, D gene, clone size, J gene, CDR3 protein, CDR3 DNA. The D gene is left open where the match is weak. Rows give clone size only sometimes, using once, few, many, or a class for an expanded clone.

>TRBV7-2|-|-|TRBJ2-3
CASSLAPGADTQYF
TGTGCCAGCAGCTTAGCGCCGGGCGCGGATACGCAGTATTTT
>TRBV10-3|-|-|TRBJ2-5
CAISDPDPLETQYF
TGTGCCATCAGTGATCCCGACCCCCTTGAGACCCAGTACTTC
>TRBV28|TRBD1|-|TRBJ1-1
CASSLYPGGNTEAFF
TGTGCCAGCAGTTTATATCCAGGGGGCAACACTGAAGCTTTCTTT
>TRBV29-1|-|-|TRBJ1-2
CSVEGGADGYTF
TGCAGCGTTGAAGGGGGCGCTGATGGCTACACCTTC
>TRBV29-1|-|-|TRBJ2-7
CSVGDPGYEQYF
TGCAGCGTTGGAGATCCCGGGTACGAGCAGTACTTC
>TRBV10-1|-|-|TRBJ1-3
CASSVDSGNTIYF
TGCGCCAGCAGTGTTGACTCTGGAAACACCATATATTTT
>TRBV2|-|-|TRBJ1-4
CASTFIEPQGEKLFF
TGTGCCAGCACATTTATCGAGCCCCAGGGGGAAAAACTGTTTTTT
>TRBV5-1|TRBD2|once|TRBJ2-3
CASSFRTSGGRSTDTQYF
TGCGCCAGCAGCTTCAGGACTAGCGGGGGCCGTAGCACAGATACGCAGTATTTT
>TRBV7-8|-|-|TRBJ1-1
CASSPSSRAEAFF
TGTGCCAGCAGCCCGAGCAGTCGTGCTGAAGCTTTCTTT
>TRBV7-8|-|-|TRBJ1-6
CASSLLGDSPLHF
TGTGCCAGCAGCTTACTAGGGGACTCACCCCTCCACTTT
>TRBV29-1|-|-|TRBJ1-1
CSVAAGKNTEAFF
TGCAGCGTTGCTGCTGGGAAGAACACTGAAGCTTTCTTT
>TRBV12-3/TRBV12-4|-|once|TRBJ2-7
CASSYWGEQYF
TGTGCCAGTTCATACTGGGGAGAGCAGTACTTC
>TRBV3-1/TRBV3-2|-|-|TRBJ2-1
CASSQDLVEGNEQFF
TGTGCCAGCAGCCAAGATCTAGTTGAGGGCAATGAGCAGTTCTTC
>TRBV2|-|-|TRBJ1-1
CASSNKGGTEAFF
TGTGCCAGCTCTAACAAGGGCGGCACTGAAGCTTTCTTT
>TRBV6-5|-|-|TRBJ2-3
CASRRNTDTQYF
TGTGCCAGCAGGCGGAACACAGATACGCAGTATTTT
>TRBV5-1|TRBD1|-|TRBJ1-1
CASSEGQGYTEAFF
TGCGCCAGCAGCGAGGGACAGGGCTACACTGAAGCTTTCTTT
>TRBV19|-|-|TRBJ1-4
CAVGSGSTNEKLFF
TGTGCCGTAGGGAGTGGCTCAACTAATGAAAAACTGTTTTTT
>TRBV10-3|-|-|TRBJ1-1
CATGGQSGTEAFF
TGTGCCACCGGGGGGCAATCGGGCACTGAAGCTTTCTTT
>TRBV19|TRBD1|once|TRBJ1-1
CASSSDRGVAEAFF
TGTGCCAGTAGTAGCGACAGGGGCGTTGCTGAAGCTTTCTTT
>TRBV7-3|-|-|TRBJ1-1
CASSKDRNTEAFF
TGTGCCAGCAGCAAGGACAGGAACACTGAAGCTTTCTTT
>TRBV4-3|-|-|TRBJ2-5
CASSQVSGKAQETQYF
TGCGCCAGCAGCCAAGTAAGTGGCAAAGCCCAAGAGACCCAGTACTTC
>TRBV20-1|TRBD1|-|TRBJ2-1
CSAGDRGPYNEQFF
TGCAGTGCTGGTGACAGGGGCCCCTACAATGAGCAGTTCTTC
>TRBV19|TRBD1|-|TRBJ1-4
CASSVTGASNEKLFF
TGTGCCAGTAGTGTCACAGGGGCTAGTAATGAAAAACTGTTTTTT
>TRBV7-9|-|-|TRBJ1-1
CASSLGRPGRTMNTEAFF
TGTGCCAGCAGCTTAGGGCGTCCGGGACGGACCATGAACACTGAAGCTTTCTTT
>TRBV30|TRBD1|once|TRBJ1-1
CAWRDRGRVRTEAFF
TGTGCCTGGAGGGACAGGGGGCGGGTCCGCACTGAAGCTTTCTTT
>TRBV6-2/TRBV6-3|-|-|TRBJ1-1
CASSLTLDEAFF
TGTGCCAGCAGCCTTACTCTCGATGAAGCTTTCTTT